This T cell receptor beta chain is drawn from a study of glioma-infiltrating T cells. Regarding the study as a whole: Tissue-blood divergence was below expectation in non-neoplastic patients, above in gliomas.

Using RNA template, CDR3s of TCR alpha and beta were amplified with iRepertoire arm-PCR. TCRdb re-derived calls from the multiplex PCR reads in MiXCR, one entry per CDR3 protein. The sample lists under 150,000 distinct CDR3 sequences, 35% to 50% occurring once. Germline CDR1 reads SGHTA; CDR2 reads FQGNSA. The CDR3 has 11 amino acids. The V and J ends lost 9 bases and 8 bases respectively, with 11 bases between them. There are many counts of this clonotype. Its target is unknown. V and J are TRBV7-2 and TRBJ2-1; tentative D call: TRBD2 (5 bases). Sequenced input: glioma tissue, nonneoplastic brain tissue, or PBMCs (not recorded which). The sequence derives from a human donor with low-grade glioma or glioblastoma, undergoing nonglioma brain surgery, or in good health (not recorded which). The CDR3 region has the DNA TGTGCCAGTAGGACTGCTCATGAGCAGTTCTTC. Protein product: CASRTAHEQFF.